Listed below are T cell receptor beta chains from one sample, sequenced in a study of blood T cell repertoires in COVID-19. Only in-frame clones appear in the TCRdb table, and some are missing; sequencing was by immunoSEQ multiplex PCR. This table has 75,000 to 80,000 clones, approximately 86% appearing once. The source material was peripheral blood. The origin of the receptors is a human donor in a cohort sampled during active COVID-19. Each CDR3 is given with its conserved first and last residue.

>TRBJ2-3|TRBV2
CASSDWTGALDWDTQYF
>TRBJ1-2|TRBV3-1/TRBV3-2
CASSQDGTGRLGYTF
>TRBJ1-1|TRBV4-1
CASSQEVRVMNTEAFF
>TRBJ1-2|TRBV9
CASRPEGTGEGGYTF
>TRBJ1-2|TRBV6-1
CASSEIRGGSAGYTF
>TRBJ2-7|TRBV5-1
CASSQYASTGYGEQYF
>TRBJ1-1|TRBV10-3
CAISESMGQNTEAFF
>TRBJ1-3|TRBV18
CASLQDRQSGNTIYF
>TRBJ2-5|TRBV2
CASSELWGLAGQETQYF
>TRBJ2-1|TRBV5-1
CASSLGLAGYYNEQFF
>TRBJ1-6|TRBV7-2
CASSLSGYSYNSPLHF
>TRBJ1-3|TRBV9
CASSAQGFNTIYF
>TRBJ2-3|TRBV14
CASGTSGIADTQYF
>TRBJ2-3|TRBV5-5
CASSLGGFGTDTQYF
>TRBJ1-3|TRBV6-6
CASSYSNLPSGNTIYF
>TRBJ2-2|TRBV9
CASSVPGAGELFF
>TRBJ1-2|TRBV30
CAWSRDRPYGYTF
>TRBJ2-1|TRBV27
CATGTATYNEQFF
>TRBJ1-2|TRBV11-2
CASGAPRGSGYTF
>TRBJ2-2|TRBV7-9
CASSFSQGSGELFF
>TRBJ2-5|TRBV6-6
CASRETGGAETQYF
>TRBJ1-5|TRBV7-3
CASSSDRDQPQHF
>TRBJ1-1|TRBV6-4
CASSITVNTEAFF
>TRBJ2-3|TRBV7-6
CASSLATTTDTQYF
>TRBJ2-6|TRBV6-4
CASSAVGSSGANVLTF
>TRBJ2-7|TRBV24-1
CATSEGTSGRSPYEQYF
>TRBJ2-1|TRBV6-1
CASSEAPRAGANEQFF
>TRBJ2-1|TRBV6-4
CASSIRTGGNEQFF
>TRBJ1-1|TRBV6-5
CASSGGGRAEAFF
>TRBJ1-1|TRBV30
CAWSVSIITEAFF
>TRBJ2-7|TRBV5-6
CASSWTGGRMDYEQYF
>TRBJ2-2|TRBV5-5
CASSSGGPGELFF
>TRBJ2-1|TRBV5-6
CASSSPSGNEQFF
>TRBJ2-3|TRBV6-6
CASSQGLVDTQYF
>TRBJ2-1|TRBV29-1
CSVEEGKGGTYNEQFF
>TRBJ2-7|TRBV27
CASSLLGESYEQYF
>TRBJ1-5|TRBV12-3/TRBV12-4
CASRVRSNQPQHF
>TRBJ1-5|TRBV5-1
CASSLFPGGNQPQHF
>TRBJ2-3|TRBV29-1
CSVQVGGRTDTQYF
>TRBJ2-3|TRBV20-1
CSASGGGWSTDTQYF
>TRBJ2-7|TRBV7-8
CASSHQLYEQYF
>TRBJ2-6|TRBV28
CASSLVGRTGANVLTF
>TRBJ2-1|TRBV27
CASSFSGTSGSRSYNEQFF
>TRBJ2-1|TRBV19
CASRMGNRDKPWAYEQFF
>TRBJ2-2|TRBV7-2
CASSLGYYTGELFF
>TRBJ2-1|TRBV2
CASSGRDRGNEQFF
>TRBJ2-1|TRBV2
CASSTRGLRYNEQFF
>TRBJ2-7|TRBV23-1
CASSHTGQGDVYEQYF
>TRBJ1-1|TRBV7-8
CASSLAYSSLNTEAFF
>TRBJ2-1|TRBV24-1
CATSEKRGLDEQFF
>TRBJ2-7|TRBV12-3/TRBV12-4
CASGPGQAYEQYF
>TRBJ2-1|TRBV9
CASSAVSTDRAYNEQFF